The 5 T cell receptor beta chains below were found in one sample sequenced in a study of vaccination effects on CD4 cells after COVID-19. No antigen has been assigned to these receptors. With the ViraFEST assay, the study expanded antigen-specific CD4+ T cells using viral peptide pools, then sequenced them. Investigators separated out CD4+ T cells once approximately 11 days of culture had passed. PCR showed that the person got SARS-CoV-2 infection at some point between March and December 2020. The protocol was immunoSEQ multiplex PCR, while the TCRdb copy is restricted to in-frame clones and leaves out a portion. This sample has 20,000 to 25,000 clones, with under 85% found just once. The specimen was CD4+ T cells from PBMCs cultured with a peptide pool, collected before COVID-19 vaccination. The source of these receptors is a human donor who had a prior SARS-CoV-2 infection.

This sequence joins TRBV28 and TRBJ1-2; D unresolved. The CDR3 has 12 amino acids. V was pared by 6 bases and J by 4 bases, with 9 bases between. Germline V lookup: CDR1 MDHEN, CDR2 SYDVKM. CDR3 sequence (DNA): TGTGCCAGCAGCCGACCAGGCTATGGCTACACCTTC. It yields the protein CASSRPGYGYTF.

This clone was recorded a few times. J is TRBJ2-3 and V is TRBV6-2 or TRBV6-3, with a tentative D call TRBD2 (6 bases). This CDR3 is built from 11 residues. V lost 5 bases, J lost 9 bases, and 9 bases lay in between. The germline V gene encodes CDR1 MNHEY and CDR2 SVGEGT. The CDR3 here is CASSEAGTQYF. In DNA, the CDR3 is TGTGCCAGCAGTGAGGCGGGAACGCAGTATTTT.

This chain uses TRBV7-9 with TRBJ1-4, with 9 bases identical to TRBD1. From germline, CDR1 is SEHNR and CDR2 FQNEAQ (reference sequence). The CDR3 is 13 residues long. With V trimmed by 1 base and J by 11 bases, 2 bases remained unmatched. CDR3 amino acids: CASSLDGTGKLFF. For the CDR3, the DNA is TGTGCCAGCAGCTTAGATGGGACAGGGAAACTGTTTTTT.

This clone has more than one count but fewer than ten. The chain employs TRBV6-1 and TRBJ1-1; D is undetermined. This CDR3 comprises 16 residues. V was trimmed by 3 bases and J by 5 bases, leaving 19 bases between them. The V gene's germline CDR1 is MNHNS and CDR2 SASEGT. The CDR3 sequence: CASSDWAGKGKTEAFF. In DNA, the CDR3 is TGTGCCAGCAGTGATTGGGCAGGAAAGGGTAAGACTGAAGCTTTCTTT.

The V gene is TRBV7-9, the J gene TRBJ2-3, with 8 bases that match TRBD1. CDR3 length equals 15 residues. Trimming at V came to 8 bases and at J to 4 bases, leaving 11 bases not matched to a gene. Germline V gene lookup returns CDR1 SEHNR and CDR2 FQNEAQ (reference sequence). CDR3 sequence reads: CASLPGQGSADTQYF. In DNA form, the CDR3 reads TGTGCCAGCCTTCCTGGACAGGGTTCGGCAGATACGCAGTATTTT.